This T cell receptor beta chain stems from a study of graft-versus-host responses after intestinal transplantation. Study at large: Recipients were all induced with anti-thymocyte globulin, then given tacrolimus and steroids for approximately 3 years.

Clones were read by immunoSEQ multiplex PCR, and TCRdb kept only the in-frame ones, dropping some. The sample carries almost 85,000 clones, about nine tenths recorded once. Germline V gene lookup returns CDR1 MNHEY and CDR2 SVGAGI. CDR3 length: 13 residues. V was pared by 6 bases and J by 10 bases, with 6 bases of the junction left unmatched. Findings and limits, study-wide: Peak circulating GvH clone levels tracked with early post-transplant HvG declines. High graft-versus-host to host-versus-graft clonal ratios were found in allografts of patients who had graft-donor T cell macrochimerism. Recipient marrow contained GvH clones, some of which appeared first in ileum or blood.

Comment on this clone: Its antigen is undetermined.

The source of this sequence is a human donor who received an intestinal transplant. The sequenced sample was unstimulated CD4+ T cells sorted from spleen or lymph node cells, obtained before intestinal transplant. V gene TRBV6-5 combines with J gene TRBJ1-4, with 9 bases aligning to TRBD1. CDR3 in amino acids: CASRPGQGRKLFF. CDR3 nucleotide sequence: TGTGCCAGCAGACCAGGACAGGGGAGAAAACTGTTTTTT.